A single sample is the source of the 22 T cell receptor beta chains below, sequenced in a study of T cells in women clearing cervical HPV infection. Repertoires were generated with immunoSEQ multiplex PCR, while TCRdb's copy carries only in-frame clones and drops some. The sample shows approximately 35,000 clones, and around 1.6% sits with its ten largest clones. Input material: blood buffy coat. The receptors originated from a woman between 18 and 70 years old with a cervical HPV16 infection that either progressed to CIN3+ or cleared (not recorded which).

Points on this clone: From the germline J gene comes the end of the CDR3, since the read stops 3 residues before it. This sample also contains other DNA sequences that code for the same CDR3. This chain links TRBV19 with TRBJ1-3, with 10 bases matching TRBD1. Germline V gene sequence: CDR1 LNHDA, CDR2 SQIVND (reference sequence). V was clipped by 6 bases and J by 0 bases; unmatched bases: 8. The CDR3 runs to 17 residues. This CDR3 is CASSPGTGARSGNTIYF. Incomplete CDR3 DNA: TGTGCCAGTAGCCCCGGGACAGGGGCCCGCTCTGGAAACACC.

With regard to this clone: The read comes to an end 3 residues before the CDR3 does, leaving the germline J gene to fill in the end. The rearrangement links TRBV19 to TRBJ2-2, with D possibly TRBD1 on 6 matching bases. This CDR3 has 15 residues. The germline V gene has CDR1 LNHDA and CDR2 SQIVND (reference sequence). CDR3 sequence: CASSIPGQYNEKLFF. Incomplete CDR3 DNA: TGTGCCAGTAGTATCCCCGGACAGTATAATGAAAAG.

About this clone itself: An end of the junction differs from the germline gene, which may be a read error. The read halts 3 residues ahead of the CDR3 end, with the missing end drawn from the germline J gene. This chain joins TRBV7-2 and TRBJ2-3; 11 bases align to TRBD1. Germline CDR1 SGHTA, CDR2 FQGNSA. There are 14 residues in the CDR3. The sequenced part of the CDR3 DNA is TGTGCCGGCAGCTTCGGACAGGGGGCGGGGACG. Residues: CAGSFGQGAGT. The entire CDR3 sequence reads CAGSFGQGAGTQYF.

Note on this clone: The read is 3 residues too short to cover the CDR3 end, so that end is filled in from the germline J gene. V usage is TRBV7-2 and J usage is TRBJ2-3; 9 bases agree with TRBD1. Germline loops: CDR1 SGHTA, CDR2 FQGNSA. V dropped 4 bases and J dropped 5; count of bases not matched to a gene: 7. There are 15 residues in the CDR3. The CDR3: CASSSGQGRIDTQYF. CDR3 bases read: TGTGCCAGCAGCTCTGGACAGGGGCGGATAGATACG.

Worth noting for this clone: Read sequence stops 3 residues before the CDR3 end, and the germline J gene provides the missing end. The chain recombines TRBV20-1 with TRBJ2-1, with 9 bases fitting TRBD2. With V trimmed by 6 bases and J by 2 bases, 5 bases remained unmatched. Germline V gene lookup returns CDR1 DFQATT and CDR2 SNEGSKA (reference sequence). The CDR3 runs to 14 residues. CDR3 DNA (partial): TGCAGTGCCCATAGCGGGAGAGCCTACAATGAG. Translating gives CSAHSGRAYNE. The complete CDR3 sequence is CSAHSGRAYNEQFF.

For this clone: Coverage ceases 3 residues before the CDR3 finishes, and the germline J gene fills in the end. The chain links TRBV20-1 to TRBJ2-5, with D uncertain. The CDR3 consists of 14 residues. V was cut by 3 bases and J by 3 bases, with 14 bases left in between. Germline CDR1 DFQATT, CDR2 SNEGSKA (reference sequence). The CDR3 loop is CSASNPGVEETQYF. The sequenced CDR3 bases are TGCAGTGCTAGCAATCCAGGCGTCGAAGAGACC.

Worth noting for this clone: The sequenced fragment ends 3 residues before the CDR3 boundary, so the rest is inferred from the germline J gene. The chain couples TRBV20-1 to TRBJ2-7; 7 bases agree with TRBD1. The germline V gene encodes CDR1 DFQATT and CDR2 SNEGSKA (reference sequence). Trimming at V came to 3 bases and at J to 3 bases, leaving 14 bases not matched to a gene. This CDR3 is 16 amino acids long. The CDR3 DNA, read in part, is TGCAGTGCTAGTGGGGGACAGCGCATGGTAGGCTACGAG. It codes for CSASGGQRMVGYE. The full-length CDR3 reads as CSASGGQRMVGYEQYF.

Regarding this clone: The read halts 3 residues ahead of the CDR3 end, with the missing end drawn from the germline J gene. This sequence joins TRBV7-6 and TRBJ1-5; 7 bases are a match to TRBD1. V was pared by 5 bases and J by 3 bases, with 7 bases of the junction left unmatched. The CDR3 covers 15 residues. The germline V gene encodes CDR1 SGHVS and CDR2 FNYEAQ. The CDR3 DNA, read in part, is TGTGCCAGCAGCAAGGGGGCAGGGATCAATCAGCCC. Protein: CASSKGAGINQP. The full CDR3 is CASSKGAGINQPQHF.

Remarks on this clone: The observed sequence ends 3 residues before the CDR3 terminus, with the missing tail filled in from the germline J gene. The chain employs TRBV19 and TRBJ2-1; tentative D call: TRBD2 (6 bases). Germline V gene lookup returns CDR1 LNHDA and CDR2 SQIVND (reference sequence). There are 15 residues in the CDR3. The V gene lost 7 bases and the J gene lost 2 bases, with 15 bases spanning the gap. Incomplete CDR3 DNA: TGTGCCAGTACCCCCGGAGTAGCGGCCTACAATGAG. Translating gives CASTPGVAAYNE. The whole CDR3 protein is CASTPGVAAYNEQFF.

On this clone: The read gets to within 3 residues of the CDR3 end, and the germline J gene fills in the rest. The chain is built from TRBV7-8 and TRBJ2-5, with D tentatively TRBD1 (6 bases). Germline V lookup: CDR1 SGHVS, CDR2 FQNEAQ. The CDR3 sequence is 14 residues long. V was pared by 5 bases and J by 3 bases, with 13 bases between. This CDR3 is CASSPLGGEETQYF. The part of the CDR3 DNA that was read is TGTGCCAGCAGCCCATTAGGGGGAGAAGAGACC.

About this clone itself: The junction does not match germline at one end; this may be a read error. The read comes to an end 3 residues before the CDR3 does, leaving the germline J gene to fill in the end. The gene calls are TRBV4-2 and TRBJ2-7; 10 bases align to TRBD1. CDR3 length equals 14 residues. Germline assignment: CDR1 LGHNA and CDR2 YNFKEQ. This CDR3 reads CASSQDRGPYEQYF. CDR3 DNA (partial): TGCGCCAGCAGCCAAGACAGGGGGCCCTACGAG.

Points on this clone: One junction end disagrees with the germline gene, perhaps due to a read error. Other DNA sequences within the sample encode an identical CDR3. This chain's CDR3 is CASRYNRGTGNTIYF. Partial CDR3 DNA: TGTGCCAGCAGATACAACAGGGGTACTGGAAACACA. This chain uses TRBV2 with TRBJ1-3; 7 bases align to TRBD1. Sequencing ends 3 residues short of the CDR3 end; the germline J gene provides the rest. CDR3 length: 15 amino acids. CDR1 SNHLY and CDR2 FYNNEI come from the germline V gene.

With regard to this clone: The read gets to within 3 residues of the CDR3 end, and the germline J gene fills in the rest. V usage is TRBV7-3 and J usage is TRBJ1-5, with a possible D match to TRBD1 (6 bases). V was pared by 5 bases and J by 3 bases, with 17 bases between. In germline, CDR1 is SGHTA, CDR2 FQGTGA. CDR3 length: 16 residues. CDR3: CASSPPTGIPNQPQHF. The sequenced part of the CDR3 DNA is TGTGCCAGCAGCCCTCCAACAGGGATCCCCAATCAGCCC.

On this clone: The CDR3 end falls 3 residues outside the read, so it is completed with the germline J gene. This chain connects TRBV19 to TRBJ2-7, with 7 nucleotides matching TRBD1. Germline V gene lookup returns CDR1 LNHDA and CDR2 SQIVND (reference sequence). Trimming at V came to 4 bases and at J to 5 bases, leaving 2 bases not matched to a gene. The length of the CDR3 is 12 residues. The CDR3 bases that were read are TGTGCCAGTAGTAAGACAGGGAACGAG. This translates into CASSKTGNE. The whole CDR3 sequence reads CASSKTGNEQYF.

In regard to this clone: Read coverage stops 3 residues before the CDR3 terminus; the germline J gene supplies the remainder. This rearrangement joins TRBV11-3 to TRBJ2-7, with 12 bases identical to TRBD2. Germline assignment: CDR1 SGHNT and CDR2 YENEEA. V was clipped by 5 bases and J by 5 bases; unmatched bases: 7. The CDR3 spans 15 residues. CDR3 loop: CASSRGLAGLDEQYF. The part of the CDR3 DNA that was read is TGTGCCAGCAGCCGTGGACTAGCGGGATTAGACGAG.

A word on this clone: The read ends 3 residues before the CDR3 terminus; that terminus is restored from the germline J gene. The chain links TRBV7-2 to TRBJ1-5; D may be TRBD1 (6 bases). This CDR3 spans 15 amino acids. Trimming took off 5 bases at V and 2 bases at J, with 13 bases between the two ends. The germline gives CDR1 SGHTA, CDR2 FQGNSA. The DNA read from the CDR3 is TGTGCCAGCAGCCTACAAGGGGGGGGCAATCAGCCC. Translation: CASSLQGGGNQP. The CDR3 in its entirety is CASSLQGGGNQPQHF.

Comment on this clone: The read ends 3 residues shy of where the CDR3 ends; the end is completed using the germline J gene. The chain employs TRBV6-2 or TRBV6-3 and TRBJ2-7; D perhaps matches TRBD2 (6 bases). Germline lookup yields CDR1 MNHEY and CDR2 SVGEGT. This CDR3 region has 12 residues. The V end was cut by 7 bases, the J end by 6 bases, with 13 bases between. The CDR3 bases that were read are TGTGCCAGCAATCACCCGACTAGCGAG. Protein: CASNHPTSE. The CDR3 reads in full as CASNHPTSEQYF.

As concerns this clone: The read ends 3 residues early relative to the CDR3; the germline J gene fills the gap. The chain is built from TRBV10-3 and TRBJ1-2; TRBD1 matches at 7 bases. CDR1 ENHRY and CDR2 SYGVKD come from the germline V gene. The length of the CDR3 is 15 residues. The junction had 5 bases not matched to a gene; V was cut back by 4 bases and J by 0 bases. The DNA read from the CDR3 is TGTGCCATCAGTGGAGGGGGACAGCCTAACTATGGC. It codes for CAISGGGQPNYG. The full CDR3 sequence reads CAISGGGQPNYGYTF.

As concerns this clone: The read stops 3 residues short of the end of the CDR3; the missing end is completed from the germline J gene. V gene TRBV20-1 combines with J gene TRBJ1-6, with no clear D. V shed 0 bases and J shed 7 bases, with 7 bases lying between them. CDR1 and CDR2 from the germline V gene are DFQATT and SNEGSKA (reference sequence). The CDR3 covers 13 residues. The sequenced CDR3 bases are TGCAGTGCTAGAGATACAGTAAATTCACCC. Translated, it gives CSARDTVNSP. The entire CDR3 is CSARDTVNSPLHF.

Notes on this clone: The read terminates 3 residues ahead of where the CDR3 ends, so the germline J gene completes it. V usage is TRBV5-1 and J usage is TRBJ1-2; perhaps TRBD1 as D (5 bases). This CDR3 has 14 amino acids. Germline CDR1 is SGHRS and CDR2 is YFSETQ. The germline V and J ends were trimmed by 4 bases and 0 bases, with 10 bases remaining between them. The chain's CDR3 is CASSAKGSNYGYTF. Incomplete CDR3 DNA: TGCGCCAGCAGCGCCAAGGGGTCTAACTATGGC.

For this clone: Read sequence stops 3 residues before the CDR3 end, and the germline J gene provides the missing end. V and J are TRBV5-6 and TRBJ2-5; possible D gene TRBD1, 6 bases. Trimming stripped 7 bases from V and 1 base from J, with 11 bases between. Germline assignment: CDR1 SGHDT and CDR2 YYEEEE. CDR3 length equals 13 residues. Incomplete CDR3 DNA: TGTGCCAGCGTGACAGGTATCCAAGAGACC. It codes for CASVTGIQET. In full, the CDR3 reads CASVTGIQETQYF.

Comment on this clone: The read terminates 3 residues before the CDR3 end, so the remaining end is supplied by the germline J gene. This chain links TRBV24-1 with TRBJ2-5; 8 bases align to TRBD1. In germline, CDR1 is KGHDR, CDR2 SFDVKD. J gave up 5 bases and V 3 bases, and 10 bases lay outside the gene matches. CDR3 length: 16 amino acids. The part of the CDR3 DNA that was read is TGTGCCACCAGTGATGCTACAGGGGGATTGGCGGAGACC. Amino acid sequence: CATSDATGGLAET. In full, the CDR3 reads CATSDATGGLAETQYF.